This T cell receptor beta chain was sequenced during a study of blood T cell repertoires in COVID-19. The method was immunoSEQ multiplex PCR; TCRdb's version includes in-frame clones alone and lacks a portion of them. The data hold 100,000 to 150,000 clones, with 85% observed a single time. Germline CDR1 is MNHEY and CDR2 is SVGAGI. The J segment lost 8 bases and the V segment lost 6 bases, leaving 12 bases of the junction unmatched. The CDR3 is 14 residues long. This clonotype was sampled from a woman over 75 with acute or convalescent COVID-19. Sequencing input: peripheral blood. J is TRBJ1-2 and V is TRBV6-5; TRBD1 matches at 7 bases. The CDR3 sequence: CASSREGGGGGYTF. The CDR3 DNA sequence: TGTGCCAGCAGCCGAGAAGGGGGCGGAGGAGGCTACACCTTC.